This TCR beta chain was recovered during a study of blood T cell repertoires in COVID-19. Study at large: COVID-19 samples from acute and convalescent phases originated in the United States, Italy and Spain. T cells, B-cell-depleted T cells, or PBMCs supplied cDNA or gDNA.

Patients of the Seattle cohort, enrolled during active infection, were followed longitudinally. From germline, CDR1 is SEHNR and CDR2 FQNEAQ (reference sequence). The CDR3 has 15 residues. V was pared by 3 bases and J by 1 base, with 12 bases between. As originally analysed: Reference gene primers were amplified, and this amplification served to estimate nucleated cell counts. Sequenced by immunoSEQ multiplex PCR; TCRdb stores in-frame clones only, minus some. The V and J calls and the clone size are those of that table, but D and trimming were determined from the DNA. The sample yields about 220,000 clones, 80% to 85% seen once.

Sequencing used peripheral blood. This receptor was obtained from a woman aged 70-85 years with COVID-19, enrolled during active disease. V usage is TRBV7-9 and J usage is TRBJ1-1, with no clear D. The CDR3 DNA reads as TGTGCCAGCAGCTTTAAAATGAGCCCGAACACTGAAGCTTTCTTT. This encodes CASSFKMSPNTEAFF.